This is a list of T cell receptor beta chains from one sample in a study of post-analysis software for immune sequencing data. MiXCR, run by TCRdb on the PCR reads, gives a single entry per CDR3 protein. The top ten clones hold around 15% of a sample with some 370,000 distinct CDR3 sequences, about a third of them seen once. Sequenced sample: blood. Receptors were obtained from a girl aged 5 to 17 with multiple sclerosis. Each CDR3 is given with its conserved first and last residue. D genes are given only for firm matches. The size entry is marked missing in some rows and otherwise reads once, few, many or a size class.

NA	TRBV6-6	16	NA	TRBJ1-4	TGTGCCAGCAGTTACTCGGCTGGGCCCCGAGGGGAAAAACTGTTTTTT	CASSYSAGPRGEKLFF
few	TRBV20-1	13	TRBD1	TRBJ1-1	TGCAGTGCTAAAAAACAGGGGCGCGCTGAAGCTTTCTTT	CSAKKQGRAEAFF
NA	TRBV6-6	12	NA	TRBJ2-5	TGTGCCAGCAATCAGGATCAAGAGACCCAGTACTTC	CASNQDQETQYF
NA	TRBV4-1	15	TRBD1	TRBJ1-2	TGCGCCAGCAGCCAGACCGGGACAGGGAGGTCTGGCTACACCTTC	CASSQTGTGRSGYTF
NA	TRBV2	12	NA	TRBJ1-1	TGTGCCAGACGAAACAGGGCCACTGAAGCTTTCTTT	CARRNRATEAFF
NA	TRBV4-3	18	TRBD2	TRBJ2-4	TGCGCCAGCAGCCAAGTCGAACCTGGCGGGGGAGCTAAAAACATTCAGTACTTC	CASSQVEPGGGAKNIQYF
NA	TRBV20-1	15	TRBD2	TRBJ2-1	TGCAGTGCTAGAGGGACTAGCGGGGGTTACAATGAGCAGTTCTTC	CSARGTSGGYNEQFF
NA	TRBV4-1	13	NA	TRBJ2-7	TGCGCCAGCAGCCAAGAAACGGGCTACGAGCAGTACTTC	CASSQETGYEQYF
few	TRBV12-3/TRBV12-4	14	TRBD1	TRBJ1-1	TGTGCCAGCAGCCCTACCGCAGGGGGCACTGAAGCTTTCTTT	CASSPTAGGTEAFF
NA	TRBV11-3	16	TRBD2	TRBJ2-3	TGTGCCAGCAGCCCCAGACTAACGGGGGGACTTGAGGGGCAGTATTTT	CASSPRLTGGLEGQYF
NA	TRBV20-1	11	NA	TRBJ2-7	TGCAGTGCTAGACACAGCTACGAGCAGTACTTC	CSARHSYEQYF
NA	TRBV15	15	NA	TRBJ2-6	TGTGCCACCAGCAGAGGAGGGGCTGGGGCCAACGTCCTGACTTTC	CATSRGGAGANVLTF
few	TRBV12-3/TRBV12-4	15	TRBD2	TRBJ2-7	TGTGCCAGCAGTTTTGGGCTTAGCGGGGAGGTGCAGCAGTACTTC	CASSFGLSGEVQQYF
NA	TRBV12-3/TRBV12-4	14	NA	TRBJ1-6	TGTGCCAGCAGTAAGGACAGAGTTGATTCACCCCTCCACTTT	CASSKDRVDSPLHF
once	TRBV12-3/TRBV12-4	15	NA	TRBJ2-2	TGTGCCAGCAGCCTCTCAGGGCTTAACACCGGGGAGCTGTTTTTT	CASSLSGLNTGELFF
NA	TRBV6-2/TRBV6-3	14	NA	TRBJ2-7	TGTGCCAGCAGTTACAAGGTGACATCCTACGAGCAGTACTTC	CASSYKVTSYEQYF
NA	TRBV20-1	16	TRBD1	TRBJ2-6	TGCAGTGCTAGAGAGAACAGGGGGCGTGGGGCCAACGTCCCGACTTTC	CSARENRGRGANVPTF
NA	TRBV4-3	15	NA	TRBJ1-2	TGCGCCAGCAGCCAAGATCTACAGGGCATAAATGGCTACACCTTC	CASSQDLQGINGYTF
few	TRBV5-1	17	TRBD2	TRBJ2-1	TGCGCCAGCAGCTTGCACGGACTAGCGGCAGGCGGTAATGAGCAGTTCTTC	CASSLHGLAAGGNEQFF
NA	TRBV6-4	14	NA	TRBJ1-1	TGTGCCAGCAGTGACGGAGGGTTGGGCACTGAAGCTTTCTTT	CASSDGGLGTEAFF
few	TRBV7-9	11	NA	TRBJ2-7	TGTGCCAGCAGTAAGATCTACGAGCAGTACTTC	CASSKIYEQYF
NA	TRBV4-1	15	TRBD2	TRBJ2-4	TGCGCCAGCAGCCAACTGGGGGGGGCCAAAAACATTCAGTACTTC	CASSQLGGAKNIQYF
few	TRBV20-1	15	TRBD2	TRBJ2-7	TGCAGTGCTAGAATGACGACTAGCGGGGGGTACGAGCAGTACTTC	CSARMTTSGGYEQYF